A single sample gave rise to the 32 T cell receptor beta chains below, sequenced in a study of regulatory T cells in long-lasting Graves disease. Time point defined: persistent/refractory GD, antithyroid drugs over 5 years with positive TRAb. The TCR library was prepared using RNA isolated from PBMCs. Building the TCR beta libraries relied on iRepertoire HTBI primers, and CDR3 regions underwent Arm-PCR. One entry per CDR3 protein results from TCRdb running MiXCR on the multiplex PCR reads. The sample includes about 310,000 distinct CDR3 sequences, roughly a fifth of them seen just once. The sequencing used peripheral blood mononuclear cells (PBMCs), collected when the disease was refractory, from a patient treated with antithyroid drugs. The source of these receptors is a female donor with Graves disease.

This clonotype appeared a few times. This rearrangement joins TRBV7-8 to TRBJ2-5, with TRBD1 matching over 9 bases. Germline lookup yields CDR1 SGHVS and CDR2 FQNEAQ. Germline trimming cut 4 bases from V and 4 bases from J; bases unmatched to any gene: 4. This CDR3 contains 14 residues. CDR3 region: CASSYGTGLETQYF. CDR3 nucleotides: TGTGCCAGCAGCTACGGGACAGGGCTAGAGACCCAGTACTTC.

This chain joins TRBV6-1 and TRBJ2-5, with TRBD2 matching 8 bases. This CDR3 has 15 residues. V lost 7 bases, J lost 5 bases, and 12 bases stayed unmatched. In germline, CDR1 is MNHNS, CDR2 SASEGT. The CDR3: CASNPEGLVGETQYF. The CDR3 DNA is TGTGCCAGCAATCCGGAGGGACTAGTGGGGGAGACCCAGTACTTC.

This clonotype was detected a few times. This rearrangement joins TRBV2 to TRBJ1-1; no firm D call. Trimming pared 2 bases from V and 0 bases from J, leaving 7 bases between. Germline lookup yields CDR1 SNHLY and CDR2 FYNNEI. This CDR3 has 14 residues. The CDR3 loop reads CASSETFMNTEAFF. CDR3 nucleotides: TGTGCCAGCAGTGAAACCTTCATGAACACTGAAGCTTTCTTT.

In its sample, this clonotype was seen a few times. CDR3 residues: CSVGAGTGGYEQYF. The CDR3 nucleotides are TGCAGCGTGGGGGCTGGGACAGGGGGCTACGAGCAGTACTTC. J is TRBJ2-7 and V is TRBV29-1; the match to TRBD1 covers 11 bases. The length of the CDR3 is 14 residues. V lost 6 bases and J lost 3; bases outside the gene matches: 7. Germline lookup yields CDR1 SQVTM and CDR2 ANQGSEA.

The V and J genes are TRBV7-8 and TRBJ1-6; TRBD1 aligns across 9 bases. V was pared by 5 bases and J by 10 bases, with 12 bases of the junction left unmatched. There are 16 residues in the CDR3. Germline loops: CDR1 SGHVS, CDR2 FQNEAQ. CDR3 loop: CASSIAPGTGRSPLHF. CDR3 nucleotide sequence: TGTGCCAGCAGCATTGCCCCCGGGACAGGGCGCTCACCCCTCCACTTT.

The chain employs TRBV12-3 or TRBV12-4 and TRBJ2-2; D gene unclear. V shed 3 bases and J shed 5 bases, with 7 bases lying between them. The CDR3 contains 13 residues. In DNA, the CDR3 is TGTGCCAGCAGTTTTGGGCCGACCGGGGAGCTGTTTTTT. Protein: CASSFGPTGELFF.

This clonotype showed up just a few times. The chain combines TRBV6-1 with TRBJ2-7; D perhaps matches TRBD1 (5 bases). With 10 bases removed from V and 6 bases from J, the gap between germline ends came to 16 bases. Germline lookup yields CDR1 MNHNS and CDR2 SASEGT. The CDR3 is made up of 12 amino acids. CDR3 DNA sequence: TGTGCCACCTCCCCCGACAGCAGCGAGCAGTACTTC. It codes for CATSPDSSEQYF.

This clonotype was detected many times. The CDR3 sequence: CASSLATGLYGYTF. In DNA form, the CDR3 reads TGCGCCAGCAGCTTGGCCACAGGGCTCTATGGCTACACCTTC. This rearrangement joins TRBV5-1 to TRBJ1-2, with D perhaps matching TRBD1 (6 bases). Looked up from germline, CDR1 is SGHRS and CDR2 is YFSETQ. This CDR3 contains 14 residues. Trimming removed 0 bases from V and 4 bases from J, with 10 bases in between.

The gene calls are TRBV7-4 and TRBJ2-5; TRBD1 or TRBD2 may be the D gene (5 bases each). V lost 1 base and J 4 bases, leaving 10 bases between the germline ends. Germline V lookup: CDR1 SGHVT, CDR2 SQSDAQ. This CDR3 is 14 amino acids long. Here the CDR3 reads CASSLGGFGETQYF. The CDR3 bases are TGTGCCAGCAGCTTAGGGGGGTTCGGAGAGACCCAGTACTTC.

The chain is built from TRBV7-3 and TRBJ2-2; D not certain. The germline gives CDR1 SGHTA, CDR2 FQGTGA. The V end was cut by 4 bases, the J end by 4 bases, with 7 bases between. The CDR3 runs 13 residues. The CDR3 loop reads CASSSLGTGELFF. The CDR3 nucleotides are TGTGCCAGCAGCTCCTTGGGCACCGGGGAGCTGTTTTTT. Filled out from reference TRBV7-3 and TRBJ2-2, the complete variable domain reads GAGVSQTPSNKVTEKGKYVELRCDPISGHTALYWYRQSLGQGPEFLIYFQGTGAADDSGLPNDRFFAVRPEGSVSTLKIQRTERGDSAVYLCASSSLGTGELFFGEGSRLTVL.

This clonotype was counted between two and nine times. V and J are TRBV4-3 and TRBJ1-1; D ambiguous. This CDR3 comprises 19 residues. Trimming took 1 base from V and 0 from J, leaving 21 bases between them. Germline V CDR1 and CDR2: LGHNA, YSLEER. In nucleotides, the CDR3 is TGCGCCAGCAGCCAAGGAGTCCCCCCCAGGTTTAGTATGAACACTGAAGCTTTCTTT. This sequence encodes CASSQGVPPRFSMNTEAFF.

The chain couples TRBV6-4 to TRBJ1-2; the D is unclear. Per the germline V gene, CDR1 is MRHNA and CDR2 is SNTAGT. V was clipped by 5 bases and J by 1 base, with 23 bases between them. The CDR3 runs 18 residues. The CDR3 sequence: CASSRVVGGRQLNYGYTF. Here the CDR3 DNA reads TGTGCCAGCAGTCGGGTCGTGGGAGGGCGTCAGCTTAACTATGGCTACACCTTC.

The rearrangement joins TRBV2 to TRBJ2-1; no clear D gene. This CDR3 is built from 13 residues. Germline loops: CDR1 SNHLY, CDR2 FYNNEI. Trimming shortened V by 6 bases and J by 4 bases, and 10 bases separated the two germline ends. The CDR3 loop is CASSSATYNEQFF. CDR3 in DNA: TGTGCCAGCAGCTCGGCCACTTACAATGAGCAGTTCTTC.

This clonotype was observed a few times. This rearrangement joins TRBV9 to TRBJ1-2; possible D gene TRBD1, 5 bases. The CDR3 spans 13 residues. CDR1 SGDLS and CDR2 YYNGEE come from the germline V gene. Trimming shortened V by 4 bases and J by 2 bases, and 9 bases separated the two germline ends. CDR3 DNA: TGTGCCAGCAGCCCCCCAGGGAACTATGGCTACACCTTC. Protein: CASSPPGNYGYTF.

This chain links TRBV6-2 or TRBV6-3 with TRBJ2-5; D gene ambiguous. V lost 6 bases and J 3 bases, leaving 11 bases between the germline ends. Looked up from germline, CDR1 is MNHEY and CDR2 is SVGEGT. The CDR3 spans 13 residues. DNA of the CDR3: TGTGCCAGCAGGCAAAGCAGTGAAGAGACCCAGTACTTC. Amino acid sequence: CASRQSSEETQYF.

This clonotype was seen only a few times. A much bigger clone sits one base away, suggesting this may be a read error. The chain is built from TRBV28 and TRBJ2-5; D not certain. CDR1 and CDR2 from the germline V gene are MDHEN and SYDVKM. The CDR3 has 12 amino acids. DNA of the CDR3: TGTGGCAGCAGTTTTACCGCAGGGACCCAGTACTTC. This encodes CGSSFTAGTQYF.

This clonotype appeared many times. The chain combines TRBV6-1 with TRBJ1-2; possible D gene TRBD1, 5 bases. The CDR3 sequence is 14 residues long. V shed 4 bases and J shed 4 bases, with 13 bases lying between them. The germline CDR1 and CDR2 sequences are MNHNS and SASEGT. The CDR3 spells CASSASSGGYGYTF. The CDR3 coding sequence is TGTGCCAGCAGTGCCTCATCCGGGGGCTATGGCTACACCTTC.

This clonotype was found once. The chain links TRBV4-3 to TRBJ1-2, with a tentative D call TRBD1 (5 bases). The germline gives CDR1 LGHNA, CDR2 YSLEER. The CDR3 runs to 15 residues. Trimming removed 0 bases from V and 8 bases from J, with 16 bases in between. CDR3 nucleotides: TGCGCCAGCAGCCAAGATCTTGGCAGGGTGGGCGGCTACACCTTC. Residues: CASSQDLGRVGGYTF.

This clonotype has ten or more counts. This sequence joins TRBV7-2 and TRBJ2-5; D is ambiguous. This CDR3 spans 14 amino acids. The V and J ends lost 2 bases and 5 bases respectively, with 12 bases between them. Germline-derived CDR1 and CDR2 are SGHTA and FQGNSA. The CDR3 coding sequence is TGTGCCAGCAGCTTATCTACTGTTGTGGAGACCCAGTACTTC. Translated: CASSLSTVVETQYF.

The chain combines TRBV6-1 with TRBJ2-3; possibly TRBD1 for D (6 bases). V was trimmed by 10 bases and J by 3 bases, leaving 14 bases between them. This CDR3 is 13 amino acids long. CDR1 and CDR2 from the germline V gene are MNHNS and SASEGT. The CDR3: CATQQGATDTQYF. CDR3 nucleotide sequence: TGTGCCACCCAACAGGGTGCTACAGATACGCAGTATTTT.

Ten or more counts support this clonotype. The CDR3 loop reads CASSPGTTTDTQYF. In DNA, the CDR3 is TGTGCCAGCAGCCCCGGGACTACTACGGATACGCAGTATTTT. V gene TRBV7-2 combines with J gene TRBJ2-3; 7 nucleotides align to TRBD2. The CDR3 length is 14 residues. J lost 6 bases, V lost 5 bases, and 8 bases had no gene match. CDR1 and CDR2 from the germline V gene are SGHTA and FQGNSA.

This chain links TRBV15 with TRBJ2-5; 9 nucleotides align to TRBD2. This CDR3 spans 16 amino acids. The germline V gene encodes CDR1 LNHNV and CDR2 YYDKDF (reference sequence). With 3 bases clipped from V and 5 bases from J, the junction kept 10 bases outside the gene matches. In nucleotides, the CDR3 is TGTGCCACCAGCAGGGAGGGCGGGAGGGCCGTTGAGACCCAGTACTTC. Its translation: CATSREGGRAVETQYF.

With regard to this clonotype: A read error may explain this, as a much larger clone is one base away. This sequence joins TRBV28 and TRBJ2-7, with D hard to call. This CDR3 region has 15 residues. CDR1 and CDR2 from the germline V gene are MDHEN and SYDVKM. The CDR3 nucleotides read TGTGCCAGCAATTTAGGTGCCGACTCTACCTACGAGCAGTACTTC. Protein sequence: CASNLGADSTYEQYF.

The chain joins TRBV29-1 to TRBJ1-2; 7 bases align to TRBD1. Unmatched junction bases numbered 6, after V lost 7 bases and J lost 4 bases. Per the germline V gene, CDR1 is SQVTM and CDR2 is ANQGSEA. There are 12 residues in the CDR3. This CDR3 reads CSGGTASYGYTF. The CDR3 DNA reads TGCAGCGGGGGGACAGCGTCCTATGGCTACACCTTC.

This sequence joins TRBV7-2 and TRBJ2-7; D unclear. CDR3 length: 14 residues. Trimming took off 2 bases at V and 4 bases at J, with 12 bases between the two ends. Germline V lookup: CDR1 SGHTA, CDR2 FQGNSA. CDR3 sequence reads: CASSLKGDFYEQYF. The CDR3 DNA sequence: TGTGCCAGCAGCTTAAAGGGCGACTTTTACGAGCAGTACTTC. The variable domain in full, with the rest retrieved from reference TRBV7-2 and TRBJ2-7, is GAGVSQSPSNKVTEKGKDVELRCDPISGHTALYWYRQSLGQGLEFLIYFQGNSAPDKSGLPSDRFSAERTGGSVSTLTIQRTQQEDSAVYLCASSLKGDFYEQYFGPGTRLTVT.

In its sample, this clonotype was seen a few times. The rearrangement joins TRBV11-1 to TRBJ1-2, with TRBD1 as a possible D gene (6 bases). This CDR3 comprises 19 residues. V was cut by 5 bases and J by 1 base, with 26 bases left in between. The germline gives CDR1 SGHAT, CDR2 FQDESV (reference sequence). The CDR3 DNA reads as TGTGCCAGCAGCCACTTAGTCCAGGAAGGACAGCAGCTTAACTATGGCTACACCTTC. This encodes CASSHLVQEGQQLNYGYTF.

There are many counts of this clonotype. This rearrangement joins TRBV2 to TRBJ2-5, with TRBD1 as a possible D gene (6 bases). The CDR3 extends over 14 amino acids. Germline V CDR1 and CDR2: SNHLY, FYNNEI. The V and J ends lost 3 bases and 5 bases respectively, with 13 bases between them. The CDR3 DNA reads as TGTGCCAGCAGTGAGAACAGGGCGGTGGAGACCCAGTACTTC. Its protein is CASSENRAVETQYF.

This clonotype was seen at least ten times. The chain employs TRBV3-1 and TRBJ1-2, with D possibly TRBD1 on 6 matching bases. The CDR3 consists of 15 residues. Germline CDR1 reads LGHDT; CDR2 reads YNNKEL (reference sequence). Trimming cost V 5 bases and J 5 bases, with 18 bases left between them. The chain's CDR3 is CASSYRTVGRYGYTF. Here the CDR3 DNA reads TGTGCCAGCAGCTATAGGACAGTGGGCCGATATGGCTACACCTTC.

The CDR3 loop is CASSLQLGTEAFF. CDR3 DNA: TGTGCCAGCAGTCTCCAACTCGGCACTGAAGCTTTCTTT. The rearrangement joins TRBV27 to TRBJ1-1; D uncertain. From germline, CDR1 is MNHEY and CDR2 SMNVEV (reference sequence). CDR3 length: 13 amino acids. V lost 5 bases to trimming and J lost 4 bases, with 11 bases between them.

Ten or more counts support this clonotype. The CDR3 DNA follows: TGTGCCAGCAGCCTGTTGACTAGCGGGATCGGCGAGACCCAGTACTTC. It yields the protein CASSLLTSGIGETQYF. This sequence joins TRBV3-1 and TRBJ2-5; TRBD2 aligns across 11 bases. The CDR3 extends over 16 amino acids. J was trimmed by 5 bases and V by 4 bases; bases with no gene match: 9. Germline V gene sequence: CDR1 LGHDT, CDR2 YNNKEL (reference sequence).

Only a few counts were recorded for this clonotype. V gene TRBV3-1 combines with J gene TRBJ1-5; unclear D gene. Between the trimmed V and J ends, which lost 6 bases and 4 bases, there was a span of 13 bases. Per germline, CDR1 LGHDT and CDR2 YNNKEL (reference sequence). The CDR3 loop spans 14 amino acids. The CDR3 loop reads CASSSSGPNQPQHF. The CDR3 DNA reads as TGTGCCAGCAGTTCGTCCGGACCTAATCAGCCCCAGCATTTT.

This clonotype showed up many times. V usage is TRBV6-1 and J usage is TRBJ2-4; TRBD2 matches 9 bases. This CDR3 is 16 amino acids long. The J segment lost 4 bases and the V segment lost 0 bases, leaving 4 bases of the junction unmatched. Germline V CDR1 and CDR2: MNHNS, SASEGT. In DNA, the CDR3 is TGTGCCAGCAGTGAAGCGCGGCTAGCGGGAAAAAACATTCAGTACTTC. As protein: CASSEARLAGKNIQYF.